The text below deals with one T cell receptor beta chain. Its antigen remains unidentified. These data are taken from a study of shared clonotypes between healthy human individuals. Study-wide results and limits: Rarefaction exposed incomplete sorted-subset sequencing despite large depth.

The donor population consisted of healthy HIV-negative adults with no recent acute infections or vaccinations. In CD8 memory, CD45RO+ cells were put together with CCR7-negative CD45RA+ TemRA cells. Data came from immunoSEQ multiplex PCR; TCRdb stores just in-frame clones and leaves some out. The sample records 550,000 to 800,000 clones, less than 95% being singletons. The germline gives CDR1 SGHTA, CDR2 FQGTGA. The ends lost 4 bases at V and 0 bases at J; junction bases unmatched: 2. The CDR3 is 15 amino acids. The sequenced sample was memory CD8+ T cells from PBMCs. Described subset: CD45RO+ cells pooled with CCR7-negative TemRA cells. The TCR originated in a man aged 18-30 years in good health. Some clones in this sample may be carry-over from other donors' samples. The V call is TRBV7-3, the J call TRBJ2-7, with 11 bases lining up with TRBD1. CDR3 nucleotide sequence: TGTGCCAGCAGCTCAGGGACAGGGGGCTCCTACGAGCAGTACTTC. Residues: CASSSGTGGSYEQYF.